The 29 T cell receptor beta chains listed next were all sequenced from one sample in a study of blood T cell repertoires in COVID-19. This table comes from immunoSEQ multiplex PCR, and its TCRdb copy is limited to in-frame clones, with some not included. The sample lists about 250,000 clones; 70% to 90% were seen once. Material: peripheral blood. The receptor set was obtained from a man younger than 30 with active or convalescent COVID-19.

The gene calls are TRBV28 and TRBJ2-2; D may be TRBD1 (5 bases). The CDR3 is 15 amino acids. Trimming removed 2 bases at V and 2 bases at J, with 9 bases between. Germline V lookup: CDR1 MDHEN, CDR2 SYDVKM. In nucleotides, the CDR3 is TGTGCCAGCAGTTTAAGGCAGGGTAACACCGGGGAGCTGTTTTTT. The encoded protein is CASSLRQGNTGELFF.

The chain is built from TRBV6-2 or TRBV6-3 and TRBJ2-5, with D perhaps TRBD1 (6 bases). The CDR3 is 12 residues long. V shed 6 bases and J shed 5 bases, with 10 bases lying between them. Germline assignment: CDR1 MNHEY and CDR2 SVGEGT. CDR3 sequence: CASSPQGETQYF. For the CDR3, the DNA is TGTGCCAGCAGCCCGCAGGGGGAGACCCAGTACTTC.

The chain has TRBV19 and TRBJ2-1, with D tentatively TRBD2 (5 bases). The V gene lost 1 base and the J gene lost 0 bases, with 10 bases spanning the gap. The CDR3 totals 16 residues. CDR1 LNHDA and CDR2 SQIVND come from the germline V gene (reference sequence). The CDR3 DNA is TGTGCCAGTAGTATAGGGACGGGAAGCTCCTACAATGAGCAGTTCTTC. This gives the protein CASSIGTGSSYNEQFF.

The chain carries TRBV7-9 and TRBJ1-3; D is unclear. The CDR3 has 15 amino acids. Trimming cost V 5 bases and J 0 bases, with 11 bases left between them. Germline CDR1 is SEHNR and CDR2 is FQNEAQ (reference sequence). The CDR3 nucleotides read TGTGCCAGCAGCCCGGGTACTAACTCTGGAAACACCATATATTTT. It translates to CASSPGTNSGNTIYF.

The chain is built from TRBV28 and TRBJ2-3, with 7 bases fitting TRBD2. The V segment lost 6 bases and the J segment 3 bases; nucleotides outside the gene matches: 18. CDR1 MDHEN and CDR2 SYDVKM come from the germline V gene. This CDR3 comprises 18 residues. In DNA, the CDR3 is TGTGCCAGCAGCATCCCCTCCCGCGGGAGAAGTGGGACAGATACGCAGTATTTT. Its protein product is CASSIPSRGRSGTDTQYF.

This chain links TRBV9 with TRBJ2-2; D remains ambiguous. The CDR3 runs to 16 residues. Germline values: CDR1 SGDLS, CDR2 YYNGEE. V was shortened by 0 bases and J by 1 base, with 10 bases between the two germline ends. In DNA form, the CDR3 reads TGTGCCAGCAGCGTAGACGGTAGATTGAACACCGGGGAGCTGTTTTTT. This translates into CASSVDGRLNTGELFF.

This chain connects TRBV18 to TRBJ1-2, with 10 positions matching TRBD1. This CDR3 comprises 13 residues. The germline gives CDR1 KGHSH, CDR2 LQKENI. V lost 6 bases, J lost 6 bases, and 4 bases stayed unmatched. The CDR3 bases are TGTGCCAGCTCTTTCGGGACAGGGGATGGCTACACCTTC. It codes for CASSFGTGDGYTF.

The rearrangement joins TRBV30 to TRBJ1-3; possible D gene TRBD1, 5 bases. Looked up from germline, CDR1 is GTSNPN and CDR2 is SVGIG (reference sequence). The CDR3 extends over 13 amino acids. Trimming removed 4 bases at V and 1 base at J, with 8 bases between. The CDR3 DNA reads as TGTGCCTGGAACGGGGGGTCTGGAAACACCATATATTTT. Protein product: CAWNGGSGNTIYF.

V usage is TRBV7-2 and J usage is TRBJ1-2; 8 nucleotides agree with TRBD1. V was pared by 10 bases and J by 9 bases, with 7 bases of the junction left unmatched. Germline values: CDR1 SGHTA, CDR2 FQGNSA. The CDR3 covers 11 residues. The CDR3 loop is CATDRGIRYTF. The DNA for the CDR3 is TGTGCCACCGACAGGGGAATTCGCTACACCTTC. Using reference TRBV7-2 and TRBJ1-2 for the parts outside the CDR3, the full variable domain is GAGVSQSPSNKVTEKGKDVELRCDPISGHTALYWYRQSLGQGLEFLIYFQGNSAPDKSGLPSDRFSAERTGGSVSTLTIQRTQQEDSAVYLCATDRGIRYTFGSGTRLTVV.

In its sample, this clone was seen once. V gene TRBV5-6 combines with J gene TRBJ2-1; 11 nucleotides line up with TRBD2. CDR1 is SGHDT and CDR2 is YYEEEE in the germline V gene. The CDR3 sequence is 15 residues long. The trim removed 4 bases at V and 2 bases at J, leaving 2 bases unmatched. In DNA form, the CDR3 reads TGTGCCAGCAGCAAGGGACTAGCGGCCTACAATGAGCAGTTCTTC. Its protein is CASSKGLAAYNEQFF.

This clone was seen a single time. This rearrangement joins TRBV6-6 to TRBJ1-5, with TRBD1 identical over 9 bases. Trimming removed 8 bases from V and 6 bases from J; junction bases left unmatched: 8. The germline gives CDR1 MNHNY, CDR2 SVGAGI (reference sequence). The CDR3 sequence is 14 residues long. CDR3 residues: CASSSRDRVQPQHF. CDR3 coding DNA: TGTGCCAGCTCGTCCCGGGACAGGGTTCAGCCCCAGCATTTT.

The chain recombines TRBV27 with TRBJ1-2; maybe TRBD1 (5 bases). The germline V gene has CDR1 MNHEY and CDR2 SMNVEV (reference sequence). The CDR3 length is 15 residues. With 5 bases removed from V and 2 bases from J, the gap between germline ends came to 15 bases. The CDR3, as DNA: TGTGCCAGCAGTGCGTCAGGGAGGTGGAACTATGGCTACACCTTC. It codes for CASSASGRWNYGYTF.

This sequence joins TRBV9 and TRBJ2-2; tentatively, D is TRBD2 (5 bases). The CDR3 loop spans 16 amino acids. With 4 bases removed from V and 3 bases from J, the gap between germline ends came to 16 bases. Germline V gene sequence: CDR1 SGDLS, CDR2 YYNGEE. The CDR3 nucleotides read TGTGCCAGCAGCCCCCCGGCGGGCACGGACACCGGGGAGCTGTTTTTT. As protein: CASSPPAGTDTGELFF.

V usage is TRBV6-2 or TRBV6-3 and J usage is TRBJ2-1; no reliable D call. The CDR3 has 14 amino acids. Germline V CDR1 and CDR2: MNHEY, SVGEGT. Trimming took 6 bases from V and 0 from J, leaving 9 bases between them. In nucleotides, the CDR3 is TGTGCCAGCAGCTGGCAAAACTCCTACAATGAGCAGTTCTTC. This sequence encodes CASSWQNSYNEQFF.

This clone has a single count. The genes are TRBV15 and TRBJ1-1; no firm D call. Deletions cut 5 bases from V and 1 base from J, with 17 bases between. This CDR3 region has 16 residues. From germline, CDR1 is LNHNV and CDR2 YYDKDF (reference sequence). The CDR3 is CATSGPYGEWNTEAFF. For the CDR3, the DNA is TGTGCCACCAGCGGACCGTACGGGGAATGGAACACTGAAGCTTTCTTT.

V usage is TRBV6-2 or TRBV6-3 and J usage is TRBJ2-5, with TRBD2 identical over 8 bases. This CDR3 region has 15 residues. Germline loops: CDR1 MNHEY, CDR2 SVGEGT. Germline trimming cut 6 bases from V and 2 bases from J; bases unmatched to any gene: 8. CDR3 nucleotides: TGTGCCAGCAGCCCGATAGCGGGGCTACAAGAGACCCAGTACTTC. The encoded protein is CASSPIAGLQETQYF.

The chain combines TRBV6-5 with TRBJ1-4, with D perhaps TRBD1 (6 bases). The CDR3 runs to 14 residues. Germline CDR1 is MNHEY and CDR2 is SVGAGI. The ends were cut back, 8 bases at V and 0 bases at J, with 10 bases in the middle. For the CDR3, the DNA is TGTGCCAGCGGGACACCATCAACTAATGAAAAACTGTTTTTT. The encoded protein is CASGTPSTNEKLFF.

This chain joins TRBV9 and TRBJ2-7; TRBD2 matches 9 bases. J lost 6 bases, V lost 0 bases, and 4 bases had no gene match. The germline V gene encodes CDR1 SGDLS and CDR2 YYNGEE. The CDR3 extends over 14 amino acids. CDR3 sequence: CASSVGFSGGEQYF. For the CDR3, the DNA is TGTGCCAGCAGCGTAGGGTTTAGCGGGGGCGAGCAGTACTTC.

The rearrangement joins TRBV7-2 to TRBJ2-7, with 8 nucleotides matching TRBD1. V lost 4 bases to trimming and J lost 2 bases; unmatched junction nucleotides: 7. Germline assignment: CDR1 SGHTA and CDR2 FQGNSA. The CDR3 sequence is 15 residues long. The DNA for the CDR3 is TGTGCCAGCAGCTCCCGACCGGACAGGGCCTACGAGCAGTACTTC. The encoded protein is CASSSRPDRAYEQYF. Filled out from reference TRBV7-2 and TRBJ2-7, the complete variable domain reads GAGVSQSPSNKVTEKGKDVELRCDPISGHTALYWYRQSLGQGLEFLIYFQGNSAPDKSGLPSDRFSAERTGGSVSTLTIQRTQQEDSAVYLCASSSRPDRAYEQYFGPGTRLTVT.

The V call is TRBV6-5, the J call TRBJ1-1; D remains unclear. Trimming cost V 8 bases and J 4 bases, with 11 bases left between them. This CDR3 is 12 amino acids long. The germline V gene encodes CDR1 MNHEY and CDR2 SVGAGI. The CDR3: CASQHRGTEAFF. The DNA of the CDR3 is TGTGCCAGCCAACACCGGGGCACTGAAGCTTTCTTT.

The chain recombines TRBV6-1 with TRBJ2-7; 7 bases line up with TRBD2. Germline CDR1 MNHNS, CDR2 SASEGT. V gave up 2 bases and J gave up 3 bases; unmatched junction bases: 7. CDR3 size: 15 residues. CDR3: CASSEQPSGYYEQYF. CDR3 in DNA: TGTGCCAGCAGTGAACAGCCTAGCGGTTACTACGAGCAGTACTTC.

This chain uses TRBV6-5 with TRBJ1-2; 12 bases line up with TRBD1. This CDR3 is built from 15 residues. J lost 4 bases, V lost 6 bases, and 6 bases had no gene match. From germline, CDR1 is MNHEY and CDR2 SVGAGI. This CDR3 reads CASRGQGARGYGYTF. In DNA, the CDR3 is TGTGCCAGCAGGGGACAGGGGGCGCGGGGCTATGGCTACACCTTC.

The chain employs TRBV7-2 and TRBJ1-3; D is ambiguous. Germline V gives CDR1 SGHTA, CDR2 FQGNSA. Trimming cost V 4 bases and J 0 bases, with 16 bases left between them. This CDR3 spans 17 amino acids. The CDR3 here is CASSSSNGRTSGNTIYF. In DNA, the CDR3 is TGTGCCAGCAGCTCCTCCAACGGGAGGACCTCTGGAAACACCATATATTTT.

The chain couples TRBV5-1 to TRBJ1-2; D possibly corresponds to TRBD1 (6 bases). Germline V lookup: CDR1 SGHRS, CDR2 YFSETQ. V lost 4 bases, J lost 6 bases, and 13 bases lay in between. The CDR3 runs 13 residues. In nucleotides, the CDR3 is TGCGCCAGCAGCAAGGGGGTCATAGATGGCTACACCTTC. Its translation: CASSKGVIDGYTF.

The chain's CDR3 is CASSSAGQGTYEQYF. In nucleotides, the CDR3 is TGTGCCAGCAGTTCCGCGGGACAGGGGACCTACGAGCAGTACTTC. This chain joins TRBV6-2 or TRBV6-3 and TRBJ2-7, with TRBD1 matching 10 bases. V lost 4 bases to trimming and J lost 2 bases; unmatched junction nucleotides: 5. Germline V gene lookup returns CDR1 MNHEY and CDR2 SVGEGT. This CDR3 contains 15 residues.

The chain has TRBV6-5 and TRBJ1-2; 7 nucleotides align to TRBD1. The ends lost 0 bases at V and 7 bases at J; junction bases unmatched: 8. The germline V gene has CDR1 MNHEY and CDR2 SVGAGI. This CDR3 spans 15 amino acids. The CDR3, as DNA: TGTGCCAGCAGTTACTCGTTCACAGGGGCAGGTGGCTACACCTTC. Protein product: CASSYSFTGAGGYTF.

This clone turned up a few times. CDR3 bases: TGCAGCGTTGTTGAGGTGACAGCCGAAGCTTTCTTT. Encoded protein: CSVVEVTAEAFF. The J gene is TRBJ1-1, the V gene TRBV29-1; the D gene is possibly TRBD1 (5 bases). The CDR3 contains 12 residues. Germline-derived CDR1 and CDR2 are SQVTM and ANQGSEA. V shed 4 bases and J shed 8 bases, with 14 bases lying between them.

This chain links TRBV7-2 with TRBJ2-1, with unresolved D. Trimming pared 4 bases from V and 3 bases from J, leaving 10 bases between. The germline V gene encodes CDR1 SGHTA and CDR2 FQGNSA. The CDR3 is 14 residues long. The CDR3 DNA is TGTGCCAGCAGCTCCGGTGAGCTCTACAATGAGCAGTTCTTC. It translates to CASSSGELYNEQFF. The variable domain in full, completed from reference TRBV7-2 and TRBJ2-1, reads GAGVSQSPSNKVTEKGKDVELRCDPISGHTALYWYRQSLGQGLEFLIYFQGNSAPDKSGLPSDRFSAERTGGSVSTLTIQRTQQEDSAVYLCASSSGELYNEQFFGPGTRLTVL.

V and J are TRBV6-5 and TRBJ1-1; D may be TRBD1 (6 bases). The length of the CDR3 is 13 residues. V lost 6 bases and J 7 bases, leaving 15 bases between the germline ends. The V gene's germline CDR1 is MNHEY and CDR2 SVGAGI. The CDR3 region is CASRMGGANEAFF. CDR3 nucleotides: TGTGCCAGCAGGATGGGGGGGGCCAATGAAGCTTTCTTT.